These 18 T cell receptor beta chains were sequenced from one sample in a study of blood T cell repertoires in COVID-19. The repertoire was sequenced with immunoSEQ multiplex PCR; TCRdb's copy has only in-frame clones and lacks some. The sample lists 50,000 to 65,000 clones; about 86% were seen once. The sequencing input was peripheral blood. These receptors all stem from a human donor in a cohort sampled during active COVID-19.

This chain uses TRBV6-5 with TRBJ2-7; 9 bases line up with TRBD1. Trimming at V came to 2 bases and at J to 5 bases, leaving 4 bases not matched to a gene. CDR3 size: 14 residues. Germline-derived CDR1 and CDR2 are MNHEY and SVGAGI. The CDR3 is CASSYTGGMDEQYF. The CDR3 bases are TGTGCCAGCAGTTACACAGGGGGCATGGACGAGCAGTACTTC.

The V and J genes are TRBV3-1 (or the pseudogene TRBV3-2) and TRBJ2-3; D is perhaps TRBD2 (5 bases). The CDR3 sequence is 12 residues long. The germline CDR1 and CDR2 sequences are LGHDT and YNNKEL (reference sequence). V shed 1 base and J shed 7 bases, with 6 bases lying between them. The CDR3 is CASSQGGNTQYF. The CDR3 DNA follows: TGTGCCAGCAGCCAAGGAGGGAATACGCAGTATTTT.

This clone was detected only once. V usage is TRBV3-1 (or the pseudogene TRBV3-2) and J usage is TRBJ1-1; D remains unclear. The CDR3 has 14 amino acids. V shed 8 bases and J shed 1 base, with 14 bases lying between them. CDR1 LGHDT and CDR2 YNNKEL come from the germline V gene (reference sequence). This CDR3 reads CASAQSTGNTEAFF. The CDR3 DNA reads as TGTGCCAGCGCACAATCGACGGGGAACACTGAAGCTTTCTTT.

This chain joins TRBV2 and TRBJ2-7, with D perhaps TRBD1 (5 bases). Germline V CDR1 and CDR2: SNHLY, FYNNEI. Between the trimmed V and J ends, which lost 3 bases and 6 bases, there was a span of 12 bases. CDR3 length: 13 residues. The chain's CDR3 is CASSDRGTVEQYF. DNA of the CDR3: TGTGCCAGCAGTGATAGGGGAACAGTCGAGCAGTACTTC.

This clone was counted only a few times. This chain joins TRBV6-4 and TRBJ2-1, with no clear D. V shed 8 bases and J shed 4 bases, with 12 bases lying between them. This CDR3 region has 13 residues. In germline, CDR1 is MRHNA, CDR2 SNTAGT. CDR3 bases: TGTGCCAGCGTCTGCCCACAATACAATGAGCAGTTCTTC. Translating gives CASVCPQYNEQFF.

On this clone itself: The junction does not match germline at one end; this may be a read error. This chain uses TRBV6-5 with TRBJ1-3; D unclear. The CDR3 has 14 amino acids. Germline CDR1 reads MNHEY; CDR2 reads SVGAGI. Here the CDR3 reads CASRDSVSGNTIYF. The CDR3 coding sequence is TGTGCCAGCAGGGACTCGGTATCTGGGAACACCATATATTTT.

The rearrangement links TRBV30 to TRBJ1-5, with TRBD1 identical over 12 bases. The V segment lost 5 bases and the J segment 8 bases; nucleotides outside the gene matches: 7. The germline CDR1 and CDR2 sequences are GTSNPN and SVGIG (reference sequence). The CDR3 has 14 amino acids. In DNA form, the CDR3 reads TGTGCCTGGGCAACTGGGACAGGGGGCAAGCCCCAGCATTTT. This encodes CAWATGTGGKPQHF.

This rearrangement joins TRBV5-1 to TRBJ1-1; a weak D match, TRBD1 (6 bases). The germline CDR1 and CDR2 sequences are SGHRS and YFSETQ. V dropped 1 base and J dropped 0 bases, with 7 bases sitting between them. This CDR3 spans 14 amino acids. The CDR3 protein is CASSLTGLNTEAFF. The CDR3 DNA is TGCGCCAGCAGCTTGACAGGGTTGAACACTGAAGCTTTCTTT.

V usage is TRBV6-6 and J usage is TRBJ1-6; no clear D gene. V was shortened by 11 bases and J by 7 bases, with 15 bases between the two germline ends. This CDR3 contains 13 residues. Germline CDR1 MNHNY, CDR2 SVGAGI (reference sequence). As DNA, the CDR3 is TGTGCCTTCGGGGAGGCGAAGAATTCACCCCTCCACTTT. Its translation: CAFGEAKNSPLHF.

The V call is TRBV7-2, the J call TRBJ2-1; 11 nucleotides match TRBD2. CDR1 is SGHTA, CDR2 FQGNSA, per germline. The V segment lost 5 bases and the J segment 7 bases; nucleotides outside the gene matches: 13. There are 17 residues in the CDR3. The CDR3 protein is CASSATTGTSGRNEQFF. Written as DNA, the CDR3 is TGTGCCAGCAGCGCAACCACCGGGACTAGCGGACGGAATGAGCAGTTCTTC.

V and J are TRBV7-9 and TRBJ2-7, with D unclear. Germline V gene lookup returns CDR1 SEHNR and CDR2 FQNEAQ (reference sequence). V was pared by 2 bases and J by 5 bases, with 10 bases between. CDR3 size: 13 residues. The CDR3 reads CASSLNTRHEQYF. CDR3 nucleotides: TGTGCCAGCAGCTTAAATACTCGCCACGAGCAGTACTTC.

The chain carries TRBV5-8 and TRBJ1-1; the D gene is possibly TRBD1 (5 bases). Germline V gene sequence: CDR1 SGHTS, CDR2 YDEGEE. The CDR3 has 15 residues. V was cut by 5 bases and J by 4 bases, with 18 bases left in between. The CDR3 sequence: CASSTAGLWGTEAFF. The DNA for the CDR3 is TGTGCCAGCAGTACAGCGGGACTATGGGGCACTGAAGCTTTCTTT. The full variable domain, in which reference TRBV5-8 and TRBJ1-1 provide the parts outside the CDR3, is EAGVTQSPTHLIKTRGQQATLRCSPISGHTSVYWYQQALGLGLQFLLWYDEGEERNRGNFPPRFSGRQFPNYSSELNVNALELEDSALYLCASSTAGLWGTEAFFGQGTRLTVV.

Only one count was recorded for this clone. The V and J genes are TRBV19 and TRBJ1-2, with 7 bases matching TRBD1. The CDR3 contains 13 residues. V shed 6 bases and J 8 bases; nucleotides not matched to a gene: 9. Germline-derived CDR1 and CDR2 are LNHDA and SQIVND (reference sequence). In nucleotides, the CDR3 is TGTGCCAGTAGAACAGGGGCCTTAGGAGGCTACACCTTC. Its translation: CASRTGALGGYTF.

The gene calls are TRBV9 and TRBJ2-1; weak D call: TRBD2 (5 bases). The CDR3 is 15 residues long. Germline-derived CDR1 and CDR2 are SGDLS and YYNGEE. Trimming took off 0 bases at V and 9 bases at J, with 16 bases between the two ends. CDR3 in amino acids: CASSVVGDPAGEQFF. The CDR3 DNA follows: TGTGCCAGCAGCGTAGTGGGTGACCCCGCGGGTGAGCAGTTCTTC.

CDR3 sequence: CASSLGQDTGANVLTF. The CDR3 DNA sequence: TGCGCCAGCAGCTTGGGACAGGACACTGGGGCCAACGTCCTGACTTTC. This rearrangement joins TRBV5-1 to TRBJ2-6; tentatively, D is TRBD1 (6 bases). Trimming stripped 0 bases from V and 2 bases from J, with 9 bases between. The CDR3 runs to 16 residues. Germline loops: CDR1 SGHRS, CDR2 YFSETQ.

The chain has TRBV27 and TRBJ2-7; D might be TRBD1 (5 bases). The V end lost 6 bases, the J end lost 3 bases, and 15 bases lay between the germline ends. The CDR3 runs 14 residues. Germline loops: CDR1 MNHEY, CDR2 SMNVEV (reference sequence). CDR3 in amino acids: CASSGTGVYYEQYF. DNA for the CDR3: TGTGCCAGCAGCGGCACAGGAGTTTACTACGAGCAGTACTTC.

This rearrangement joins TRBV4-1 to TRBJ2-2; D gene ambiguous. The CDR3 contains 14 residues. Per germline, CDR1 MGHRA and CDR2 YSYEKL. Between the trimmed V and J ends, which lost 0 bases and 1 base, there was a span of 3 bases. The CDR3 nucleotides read TGCGCCAGCAGCCAAGAGCGGAACACCGGGGAGCTGTTTTTT. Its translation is CASSQERNTGELFF.

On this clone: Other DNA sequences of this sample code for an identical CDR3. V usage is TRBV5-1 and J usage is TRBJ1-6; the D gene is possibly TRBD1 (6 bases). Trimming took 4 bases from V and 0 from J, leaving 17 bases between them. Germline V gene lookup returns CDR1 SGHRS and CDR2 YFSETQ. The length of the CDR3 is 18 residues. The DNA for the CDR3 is TGCGCCAGCAGCCCCGGGACATTCTTGAGCTCCTATAATTCACCCCTCCACTTT. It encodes CASSPGTFLSSYNSPLHF.